Reported below is one T cell receptor (beta chain). Sequencing used immunoSEQ multiplex PCR; TCRdb keeps in-frame clones, though not all of them. The sample carries some 250,000 clones, around 88% recorded once. This sample was included in a study of blood T cell repertoires in COVID-19. Germline V CDR1 and CDR2: WSHSY, SAAADI. The CDR3 has 15 residues. V lost 6 bases to trimming and J lost 3 bases; unmatched junction nucleotides: 7. The rearrangement joins TRBV10-2 to TRBJ2-2; 7 positions match TRBD1. The sample taken for sequencing was PBMCs or T cells enriched from blood (not recorded which). The source of this sequence is a man aged 35 to 55 who had recovered from COVID-19. The DNA for the CDR3 is TGCGCCAGCAGACCCGACAGGGTGGACACCGGGGAGCTGTTTTTT. It specifies CASRPDRVDTGELFF.